One TCR beta chain is described in this entry. The sample comes from a study of cytomegalovirus exposure and HLA in healthy donors. This PCR relied on a set of 60 Vbeta primers and 13 Jbeta primers. Some clones are missing from TCRdb's copy, which holds only in-frame ones; the method was immunoSEQ multiplex PCR. Here the sample spans some 200,000 clones, about four fifths being singletons. V lost 1 base, J lost 3 bases, and 7 bases stayed unmatched. Germline lookup yields CDR1 SGHVS and CDR2 FNYEAQ. This CDR3 comprises 17 residues. Specimen: PBMCs. V and J are TRBV7-6 and TRBJ2-2, with TRBD2 matching over 8 bases. The receptor's source is a male donor in good health and CMV-seropositive. The CDR3 is CASSLGLSGGDTGELFF. CDR3 DNA sequence: TGTGCCAGCAGCTTAGGACTATCGGGGGGGGACACCGGGGAGCTGTTTTTT.